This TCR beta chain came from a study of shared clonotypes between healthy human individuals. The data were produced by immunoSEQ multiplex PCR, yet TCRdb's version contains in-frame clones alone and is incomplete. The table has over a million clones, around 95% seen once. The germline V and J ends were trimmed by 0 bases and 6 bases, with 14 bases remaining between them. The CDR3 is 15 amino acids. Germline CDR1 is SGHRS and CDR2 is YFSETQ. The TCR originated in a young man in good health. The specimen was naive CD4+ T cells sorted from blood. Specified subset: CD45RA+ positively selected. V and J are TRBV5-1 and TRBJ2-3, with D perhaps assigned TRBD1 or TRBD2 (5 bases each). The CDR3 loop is CASSLGAGTGDTQYF. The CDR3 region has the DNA TGCGCCAGCAGCTTGGGGGCAGGGACCGGGGATACGCAGTATTTT.